This record concerns one TCR beta chain sequence. The method was immunoSEQ multiplex PCR; TCRdb's version includes in-frame clones alone and lacks a portion of them. The table includes 100,000 to 150,000 clones, around nine tenths detected once. The sample is drawn from a study of cytomegalovirus exposure and HLA in healthy donors. Germline assignment: CDR1 SGHTS and CDR2 YDEGEE. With 4 bases clipped from V and 7 bases from J, the junction kept 16 bases outside the gene matches. The CDR3 loop spans 17 amino acids. This chain joins TRBV5-8 and TRBJ1-3; 8 bases map to TRBD1. The clonotype was recovered from a woman aged 18 to 35 in good health and CMV-seronegative. Sample: PBMCs. The CDR3 bases are TGTGCCAGCAGCCGAACACTTTTTGGGACAGGTAGGAACACCATATATTTT. The encoded protein is CASSRTLFGTGRNTIYF.